This T cell receptor beta chain was identified during a study of blood T cell repertoires in COVID-19. As regards this clone: Other DNA sequences from this sample encode an identical CDR3 as well.

Sequencing was performed with immunoSEQ multiplex PCR; in TCRdb, only in-frame clones are kept and a portion is missing. There are 120,000 to 150,000 clones in the sample; nearly 85% occur only once, and 3.9% lies in the top ten. Germline V lookup: CDR1 KGHSH, CDR2 LQKENI. This CDR3 spans 12 amino acids. The ends were cut back, 1 base at V and 7 bases at J, with 7 bases in the middle. The V call is TRBV18, the J call TRBJ1-1; D is unclear. Sequencing was done on a sample of PBMCs or T cells enriched from blood (not recorded which). The receptor comes from a man aged 50 or older in a cohort exposed to, infected with or recovered from COVID-19 (not recorded which). CDR3 region: CASSPLTGEAFF. The CDR3 nucleotides are TGTGCCAGCTCACCACTTACGGGTGAAGCTTTCTTT.